This entry lists 9 T cell receptor beta chains sequenced from one sample in a study of identical twins. From the 5' RACE reads, TCRdb called clonotypes with MiXCR, one entry per CDR3 protein. The sample consists of about 200,000 distinct CDR3 sequences, approximately 9% of them appearing once. Input material: memory (CD45RO+) T cells sorted from blood. The receptor source for this set is a woman in her late teens or twenties in good health.

This clonotype was picked up many times. The chain combines TRBV12-3 or TRBV12-4 with TRBJ1-1; 9 bases align to TRBD1. This CDR3 spans 14 amino acids. The V segment lost 6 bases and the J segment 4 bases; nucleotides outside the gene matches: 6. Here the CDR3 reads CASRMTGGGTEAFF. The CDR3 nucleotides read TGTGCCAGCAGGATGACAGGGGGAGGCACTGAAGCTTTCTTT.

CDR3 nucleotide sequence: TGTGCCAGCAGCTCCCGTATTAGCGGGTTTACCTTTGAGCAGTTCTTC. This codes for CASSSRISGFTFEQFF. This chain connects TRBV5-6 to TRBJ2-1; 7 bases line up with TRBD2. Germline CDR1 SGHDT, CDR2 YYEEEE. The CDR3 has 16 amino acids. J lost 9 bases, V lost 3 bases, and 15 bases had no gene match.

This clonotype was seen repeatedly, ten times or more. The gene calls are TRBV11-2 and TRBJ2-3, with D perhaps matching TRBD2 (6 bases). From germline, CDR1 is SGHAT and CDR2 FQNNGV. V lost 5 bases and J lost 5, with 14 bases in between. The CDR3 runs 14 residues. The CDR3 is CASSPGDRVDTQYF. DNA of the CDR3: TGTGCCAGCAGCCCGGGGGACCGGGTAGATACGCAGTATTTT. Complete variable domain (other parts from reference TRBV11-2 and TRBJ2-3): EAGVAQSPRYKIIEKRQSVAFWCNPISGHATLYWYQQILGQGPKLLIQFQNNGVVDDSQLPKDRFSAERLKGVDSTLKIQPAKLEDSAVYLCASSPGDRVDTQYFGPGTRLTVL.

This rearrangement joins TRBV20-1 to TRBJ2-1; no clear D gene. Germline CDR1 DFQATT, CDR2 SNEGSKA (reference sequence). Trimming removed 8 bases from V and 7 bases from J, with 21 bases in between. The CDR3 loop spans 14 amino acids. CDR3 loop: CSTRRVVVGNEQFF. CDR3 sequence (DNA): TGCAGTACTCGCCGGGTTGTGGTTGGTAATGAGCAGTTCTTC.

The J gene is TRBJ1-4, the V gene TRBV28, with 8 bases that match TRBD1. This CDR3 comprises 15 residues. V was pared by 5 bases and J by 0 bases, with 2 bases of the junction left unmatched. Germline loops: CDR1 MDHEN, CDR2 SYDVKM. Written as DNA, the CDR3 is TGTGCCAGCAGTATGACAGGGGCAACTAATGAAAAACTGTTTTTT. It specifies CASSMTGATNEKLFF.

The rearrangement links TRBV11-2 to TRBJ2-1; 7 bases align to TRBD2. V trimming: 1 base; J trimming: 6 bases; junction bases outside the gene matches: 6. The CDR3 contains 15 residues. CDR1 is SGHAT, CDR2 FQNNGV, per germline. CDR3 nucleotides: TGTGCCAGCAGCTTAGGTGGCGGGAGTTCCAATGAGCAGTTCTTC. This encodes CASSLGGGSSNEQFF.

This clonotype was recorded a few times. The J gene is TRBJ1-2, the V gene TRBV20-1; the D gene is possibly TRBD1 (5 bases). The CDR3 extends over 14 amino acids. The V end was cut by 5 bases, the J end by 3 bases, with 16 bases between. Germline-derived CDR1 and CDR2 are DFQATT and SNEGSKA (reference sequence). The CDR3 DNA reads TGCAGTGCTCCCTCCCAAGGGGATCACTATGGCTACACCTTC. This translates into CSAPSQGDHYGYTF.

The chain combines TRBV7-2 with TRBJ2-1, with 12 bases matching TRBD2. The V gene end was trimmed by 3 bases and the J gene end by 7 bases; junction bases not matched to a gene: 1. Germline V gene data show CDR1 as SGHTA and CDR2 as FQGNSA. The length of the CDR3 is 14 residues. The CDR3 here is CASSFGLAGNEQFF. CDR3 bases: TGTGCCAGCAGCTTTGGACTAGCGGGGAATGAGCAGTTCTTC.

The V gene is TRBV7-9, the J gene TRBJ2-1; TRBD1 is a possible D gene (5 bases). From germline, CDR1 is SEHNR and CDR2 FQNEAQ (reference sequence). V lost 5 bases to trimming and J lost 8 bases, with 16 bases between them. The CDR3 spans 14 residues. The CDR3 nucleotides read TGTGCCAGCAGCCCGTGGACAAGGGTGTATGAGCAGTTCTTC. It codes for CASSPWTRVYEQFF.